The 30 T cell receptor beta chains listed next were all sequenced from one sample in a study of blood T cell repertoires in COVID-19. Sequenced by immunoSEQ multiplex PCR; TCRdb stores in-frame clones only, minus some. Here the sample spans 350,000 to 450,000 clones, 86% being singletons. Sequencing was done on a sample of peripheral blood. These receptors all come from a woman aged 55-69 years with COVID-19, enrolled during active disease.

The genes are TRBV9 and TRBJ2-3, with 9 bases identical to TRBD2. The J segment lost 4 bases and the V segment lost 3 bases, leaving 6 bases of the junction unmatched. This CDR3 comprises 15 residues. Germline assignment: CDR1 SGDLS and CDR2 YYNGEE. The CDR3 is CASSEAGGSADTQYF. The CDR3 nucleotides read TGTGCCAGCAGCGAAGCGGGGGGCAGTGCAGATACGCAGTATTTT.

The chain is built from TRBV19 and TRBJ2-7, with 9 nucleotides matching TRBD1. There are 14 residues in the CDR3. The germline V gene has CDR1 LNHDA and CDR2 SQIVND (reference sequence). Germline trimming cut 5 bases from V and 5 bases from J; bases unmatched to any gene: 7. The CDR3 DNA reads as TGTGCCAGTAGTCAGGGACAGGGTCTCAACGAGCAGTACTTC. Translated, it gives CASSQGQGLNEQYF.

The rearrangement joins TRBV10-3 to TRBJ1-4; 8 positions agree with TRBD1. Trimming cost V 10 bases and J 8 bases; bases outside gene matches: 12. The V gene's germline CDR1 is ENHRY and CDR2 SYGVKD. This CDR3 region has 14 residues. CDR3 residues: CATRGTGVGEKLFF. The CDR3 DNA is TGTGCCACCCGCGGGACAGGTGTTGGAGAAAAACTGTTTTTT.

The rearrangement links TRBV30 to TRBJ1-2; tentatively, D is TRBD1 (6 bases). Trimming removed 2 bases at V and 6 bases at J, with 13 bases between. Germline CDR1 GTSNPN, CDR2 SVGIG (reference sequence). The CDR3 spans 13 residues. DNA of the CDR3: TGTGCCTGGAGTCAGGGGAGTGGGAATGGCTACACCTTC. Its translation is CAWSQGSGNGYTF.

The V call is TRBV30, the J call TRBJ2-5, with 9 nucleotides matching TRBD1. V was clipped by 7 bases and J by 3 bases; unmatched bases: 12. The CDR3 is made up of 15 amino acids. CDR1 is GTSNPN and CDR2 is SVGIG in the germline V gene (reference sequence). In DNA, the CDR3 is TGTGCCTTCTGGGGGGGACAGGGCCTGGAAGAGACCCAGTACTTC. Its protein product is CAFWGGQGLEETQYF.

The V and J genes are TRBV27 and TRBJ2-7; 7 positions agree with TRBD2. Trimming at V came to 6 bases and at J to 11 bases, leaving 13 bases not matched to a gene. The length of the CDR3 is 13 residues. Germline values: CDR1 MNHEY, CDR2 SMNVEV (reference sequence). The CDR3 DNA sequence: TGTGCCAGCAGCCCTCCCTCAGCGACTAGCAAGTACTTC. This sequence encodes CASSPPSATSKYF.

The rearrangement joins TRBV3-1 (or the pseudogene TRBV3-2) to TRBJ2-7, with unresolved D. Germline values: CDR1 LGHDT, CDR2 YNNKEL (reference sequence). Trimming removed 1 base from V and 0 bases from J, with 7 bases in between. This CDR3 has 14 residues. CDR3 sequence reads: CASSQGQVSYEQYF. As DNA, the CDR3 is TGTGCCAGCAGCCAAGGGCAGGTCTCCTACGAGCAGTACTTC.

The chain is built from TRBV5-4 and TRBJ1-2; TRBD1 matches at 8 bases. V dropped 6 bases and J dropped 4; count of bases not matched to a gene: 8. The CDR3 has 14 residues. Germline-derived CDR1 and CDR2 are SGHNT and YYREEE (reference sequence). The CDR3 DNA reads TGTGCCAGCAAACCCGGACAGGGAGGCTATGGCTACACCTTC. Translating it yields CASKPGQGGYGYTF.

The chain recombines TRBV11-3 with TRBJ1-1, with TRBD1 as a possible D gene (5 bases). V gave up 6 bases and J gave up 0 bases, with 14 bases separating them. CDR3 length equals 15 residues. Per the germline V gene, CDR1 is SGHNT and CDR2 is YENEEA. The CDR3: CASRPGGAMNTEAFF. Here the CDR3 DNA reads TGTGCCAGCAGACCGGGGGGAGCCATGAACACTGAAGCTTTCTTT. Full variable domain (missing parts from reference TRBV11-3 and TRBJ1-1): EAGVVQSPRYKIIEKKQPVAFWCNPISGHNTLYWYLQNLGQGPELLIRYENEEAVDDSQLPKDRFSAERLKGVDSTLKIQPAELGDSAVYLCASRPGGAMNTEAFFGQGTRLTVV.

This rearrangement joins TRBV11-2 to TRBJ2-2; possible D gene TRBD1, 5 bases. Trimming removed 6 bases from V and 6 bases from J, with 8 bases in between. The germline CDR1 and CDR2 sequences are SGHAT and FQNNGV. The CDR3 is 12 amino acids. The CDR3 region has the DNA TGTGCCAGCAGGGACATTCCCGGGGAGCTGTTTTTT. This codes for CASRDIPGELFF.

This clone was seen only a few times. This chain connects TRBV11-2 to TRBJ2-3, with D possibly TRBD1 on 5 matching bases. This CDR3 spans 18 amino acids. Germline CDR1 and CDR2: SGHAT and FQNNGV. V gave up 1 base and J gave up 6 bases, with 23 bases separating them. For the CDR3, the DNA is TGTGCCAGCAGCTTAGTTCATAAGGGGCTTGAGTCTTCGGATACGCAGTATTTT. Its translation: CASSLVHKGLESSDTQYF.

The J gene is TRBJ1-1, the V gene TRBV6-5, with D possibly TRBD1 on 6 matching bases. The CDR3 is 15 residues long. Germline-derived CDR1 and CDR2 are MNHEY and SVGAGI. The V end was cut by 2 bases, the J end by 4 bases, with 14 bases between. This CDR3 is CASSYVAGAITEAFF. Here the CDR3 DNA reads TGTGCCAGCAGTTACGTCGCGGGGGCGATCACTGAAGCTTTCTTT.

The genes are TRBV11-2 and TRBJ1-2, with 8 nucleotides matching TRBD1. The CDR3 sequence is 14 residues long. V shed 6 bases and J 4 bases; nucleotides not matched to a gene: 7. CDR1 SGHAT and CDR2 FQNNGV come from the germline V gene. CDR3: CASRATGGSYGYTF. CDR3 coding DNA: TGTGCCAGCAGGGCTACAGGGGGTAGCTATGGCTACACCTTC.

The chain couples TRBV4-3 to TRBJ2-3; 11 bases are a match to TRBD2. The CDR3 length is 18 residues. Germline V lookup: CDR1 LGHNA, CDR2 YSLEER. Germline trimming cut 0 bases from V and 4 bases from J; bases unmatched to any gene: 9. CDR3 DNA: TGCGCCAGCAGCCAAGATCTGATTAGCGGGGGGGCCGCAGATACGCAGTATTTT. This gives the protein CASSQDLISGGAADTQYF.

The chain carries TRBV5-4 and TRBJ1-5; D is perhaps TRBD1 (6 bases). Germline V gene lookup returns CDR1 SGHNT and CDR2 YYREEE (reference sequence). The CDR3 runs to 13 residues. V lost 4 bases to trimming and J lost 4 bases, with 9 bases between them. The DNA of the CDR3 is TGTGCCAGCAGCCAGGACAGAAATCAGCCCCAGCATTTT. Translated, it gives CASSQDRNQPQHF.

This clone has just one count. The V and J genes are TRBV18 and TRBJ1-2; D remains unclear. Trimming shortened V by 3 bases and J by 6 bases, and 11 bases separated the two germline ends. The germline CDR1 and CDR2 sequences are KGHSH and LQKENI. The CDR3 sequence is 13 residues long. CDR3 nucleotides: TGTGCCAGCTCACCGCCCAACACGCATGGCTACACCTTC. Encoded protein: CASSPPNTHGYTF.

The chain couples TRBV11-2 to TRBJ1-2, with D perhaps matching TRBD1 (6 bases). Trimming stripped 4 bases from V and 0 bases from J, with 9 bases between. The CDR3 loop spans 14 amino acids. Germline CDR1 and CDR2: SGHAT and FQNNGV. The CDR3 DNA sequence: TGTGCCAGCAGCTCTGACAGGTCTAACTATGGCTACACCTTC. This gives the protein CASSSDRSNYGYTF.

In this sample, this clone turned up once. The chain combines TRBV2 with TRBJ1-1; the match to TRBD1 covers 8 bases. The CDR3 is 16 amino acids. V dropped 6 bases and J dropped 3; count of bases not matched to a gene: 12. The germline CDR1 and CDR2 sequences are SNHLY and FYNNEI. As DNA, the CDR3 is TGTGCCAGCAGCATCGACCGCGACAGGGGACACACTGAAGCTTTCTTT. Amino acid sequence: CASSIDRDRGHTEAFF.

The J gene is TRBJ2-5, the V gene TRBV3-1 (or the pseudogene TRBV3-2); the D gene is possibly TRBD2 (6 bases). This CDR3 is 15 amino acids long. CDR1 and CDR2 from the germline V gene are LGHDT and YNNKEL (reference sequence). Trimming removed 5 bases at V and 5 bases at J, with 18 bases between. Written as DNA, the CDR3 is TGTGCCAGCAGCGCAACGGGACTCCGACGCGAGACCCAGTACTTC. Its translation is CASSATGLRRETQYF.

This CDR3 reads CASSKGQGAQETQYF. CDR3 DNA: TGTGCCAGTAGCAAAGGACAGGGGGCTCAAGAGACCCAGTACTTC. V is TRBV19 and J is TRBJ2-5; TRBD1 aligns across 11 bases. Germline V CDR1 and CDR2: LNHDA, SQIVND (reference sequence). Trimming at V came to 6 bases and at J to 2 bases, leaving 5 bases not matched to a gene. The length of the CDR3 is 15 residues.

The CDR3 DNA reads as TGCGCCAGCAGCCTCAAAGGGGGCGCGGGGGAAAAACTGTTTTTT. Translating it yields CASSLKGGAGEKLFF. The chain is built from TRBV5-1 and TRBJ1-4, with 7 positions matching TRBD1. CDR3 length: 15 amino acids. The trim removed 4 bases at V and 8 bases at J, leaving 11 bases unmatched. The germline gives CDR1 SGHRS, CDR2 YFSETQ.

CDR3 sequence: CATTGTSGGAKSAGELFF. In nucleotides, the CDR3 is TGTGCCACCACCGGGACTAGCGGGGGGGCCAAGTCGGCCGGGGAGCTGTTTTTT. This chain uses TRBV15 with TRBJ2-2, with TRBD2 matching 16 bases. This CDR3 has 18 residues. After removal of 7 bases from V and 6 bases from J, the junction contained 11 bases not matched to a gene. Germline-derived CDR1 and CDR2 are LNHNV and YYDKDF (reference sequence).

V gene TRBV30 combines with J gene TRBJ1-2, with TRBD1 as a possible D gene (6 bases). From germline, CDR1 is GTSNPN and CDR2 SVGIG (reference sequence). The CDR3 extends over 13 amino acids. V lost 0 bases and J lost 8, with 13 bases in between. In DNA form, the CDR3 reads TGTGCCTGGAGTGTAAACAGGGTGGAAGGCTACACCTTC. Translated: CAWSVNRVEGYTF.

Only one count was recorded for this clone. The V gene is TRBV11-2, the J gene TRBJ2-2; D is perhaps TRBD1 (6 bases). CDR1 is SGHAT, CDR2 FQNNGV, per germline. V was cut by 6 bases and J by 1 base, with 15 bases left in between. The CDR3 spans 16 residues. CDR3: CASSSIRGQNTGELFF. The CDR3 DNA is TGTGCCAGCAGTTCTATCAGGGGCCAGAACACCGGGGAGCTGTTTTTT.

This rearrangement joins TRBV6-6 to TRBJ2-7, with 13 nucleotides matching TRBD2. Germline CDR1 is MNHNY and CDR2 is SVGAGI (reference sequence). The CDR3 contains 21 residues. The V and J ends lost 5 bases and 0 bases, in that order; junction bases with no gene match: 19. CDR3 in DNA: TGTGCCAGCAGTCCCAGGTGGACCCCCGGGACTAGCGGGGTGATCTCCTACGAGCAGTACTTC. It specifies CASSPRWTPGTSGVISYEQYF.

The V and J genes are TRBV4-3 and TRBJ2-1; the match to TRBD2 covers 15 bases. The junction had 10 bases not matched to a gene; V was cut back by 0 bases and J by 4 bases. The CDR3 totals 20 residues. From germline, CDR1 is LGHNA and CDR2 YSLEER. The CDR3 nucleotides are TGCGCCAGCAGCCAAGATGTTGGACTAGCGGGGGGGTCTAGGTACAATGAGCAGTTCTTC. Its translation is CASSQDVGLAGGSRYNEQFF.

The chain carries TRBV9 and TRBJ1-1; 7 nucleotides match TRBD1. With V trimmed by 5 bases and J by 3 bases, 10 bases remained unmatched. There are 15 residues in the CDR3. Germline loops: CDR1 SGDLS, CDR2 YYNGEE. The CDR3 region is CASSATGDAYTEAFF. CDR3 in DNA: TGTGCCAGCAGTGCCACAGGGGACGCATACACTGAAGCTTTCTTT.

The table lists this clone with a few counts. The rearrangement links TRBV10-1 to TRBJ1-2; no reliable D call. Trimming took 4 bases from V and 0 from J, leaving 24 bases between them. Germline values: CDR1 WNHNN, CDR2 SYGVQD (reference sequence). The CDR3 contains 19 residues. The CDR3 region has the DNA TGCGCCAGCAGTGTACCCTACGCGCTTCAATCCTCCCCTAACTATGGCTACACCTTC. Amino acid sequence: CASSVPYALQSSPNYGYTF.

This CDR3 is CASRPGLDYGYTF. The CDR3 bases are TGTGCCAGCAGGCCAGGGCTTGACTATGGCTACACCTTC. The rearrangement links TRBV6-5 to TRBJ1-2; TRBD1 might be the D (5 bases). V shed 6 bases and J shed 3 bases, with 11 bases lying between them. This CDR3 contains 13 residues. Germline values: CDR1 MNHEY, CDR2 SVGAGI.

The chain links TRBV2 to TRBJ2-7; D possibly corresponds to TRBD2 (6 bases). The CDR3 extends over 14 amino acids. V was cut by 3 bases and J by 3 bases, with 12 bases left in between. The germline CDR1 and CDR2 sequences are SNHLY and FYNNEI. The CDR3 region is CASSDGGAVYEQYF. The CDR3 coding sequence is TGTGCCAGCAGTGATGGCGGGGCGGTCTACGAGCAGTACTTC.